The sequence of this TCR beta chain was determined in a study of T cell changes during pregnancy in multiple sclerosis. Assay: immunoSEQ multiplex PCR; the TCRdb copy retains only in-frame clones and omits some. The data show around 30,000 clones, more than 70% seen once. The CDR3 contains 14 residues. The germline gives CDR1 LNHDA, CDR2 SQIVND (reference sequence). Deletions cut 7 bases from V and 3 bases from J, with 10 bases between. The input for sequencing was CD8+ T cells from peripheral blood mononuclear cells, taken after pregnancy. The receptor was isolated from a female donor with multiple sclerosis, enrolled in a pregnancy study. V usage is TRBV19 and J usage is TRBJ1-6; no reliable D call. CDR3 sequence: CASNYNLYNSPLHF. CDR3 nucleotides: TGTGCCAGTAATTACAACCTCTATAATTCACCCCTCCACTTT.